These 13 T cell receptor beta chains came from one sample sequenced in a study of blood T cell repertoires in COVID-19. Sequencing used immunoSEQ multiplex PCR; TCRdb keeps in-frame clones, though not all of them. The repertoire holds 84,000 or so clones, 82% seen once, with 1.2% in the top ten. Material: peripheral blood. These TCRs come from an elderly woman with acute or convalescent COVID-19.

The CDR3, as DNA: TGTGCCAGCAGCTGGACTTTGACTAGCGGGAGGGCCGATGAGCAGTTCTTC. This translates into CASSWTLTSGRADEQFF. The gene calls are TRBV3-1 (or the pseudogene TRBV3-2) and TRBJ2-1, with TRBD2 matching 14 bases. Germline CDR1 LGHDT, CDR2 YNNKEL (reference sequence). CDR3 size: 17 residues. V trimming: 5 bases; J trimming: 8 bases; junction bases outside the gene matches: 11.

The sample holds one count of this clone. The DNA for the CDR3 is TGTGCCAGCAGTTTCAACAGGGCCTACGAGCAGTACTTC. It specifies CASSFNRAYEQYF. The chain carries TRBV12-3 or TRBV12-4 and TRBJ2-7; D might be TRBD1 (6 bases). The CDR3 sequence is 13 residues long. The ends were cut back, 3 bases at V and 2 bases at J, with 8 bases in the middle.

Only one count was recorded for this clone. This sequence joins TRBV2 and TRBJ2-5; TRBD1 agrees at 7 bases. Germline CDR1 and CDR2: SNHLY and FYNNEI. V lost 6 bases to trimming and J lost 6 bases; unmatched junction nucleotides: 16. The CDR3 loop spans 16 amino acids. CDR3 sequence: CASRSIPGQEPKTQYF. The CDR3 coding sequence is TGTGCCAGCAGATCCATCCCAGGACAGGAGCCGAAGACCCAGTACTTC. Filled out from reference TRBV2 and TRBJ2-5, the complete variable domain reads EPEVTQTPSHQVTQMGQEVILRCVPISNHLYFYWYRQILGQKVEFLVSFYNNEISEKSEIFDDQFSVERPDGSNFTLKIRSTKLEDSAMYFCASRSIPGQEPKTQYFGPGTRLLVL.

V gene TRBV4-1 combines with J gene TRBJ2-5; 9 positions match TRBD1. From germline, CDR1 is MGHRA and CDR2 YSYEKL. The trim removed 1 base at V and 4 bases at J, leaving 4 bases unmatched. This CDR3 contains 15 residues. The CDR3 DNA sequence: TGCGCCAGCAGCCAAGGCATGACAGGGGGAGAGACCCAGTACTTC. It translates to CASSQGMTGGETQYF.

The CDR3 here is CASSVTGTSYEQYF. The CDR3 DNA sequence: TGTGCCAGCAGCGTAACCGGGACATCCTACGAGCAGTACTTC. The chain employs TRBV9 and TRBJ2-7, with D possibly being TRBD1 (6 bases). CDR3 length: 14 amino acids. V shed 1 base and J shed 1 base, with 9 bases lying between them. Germline V gene lookup returns CDR1 SGDLS and CDR2 YYNGEE.

This chain joins TRBV5-1 and TRBJ2-2; tentatively, D is TRBD1 (6 bases). Germline CDR1 SGHRS, CDR2 YFSETQ. V gave up 6 bases and J gave up 3 bases, with 21 bases separating them. The CDR3 is 17 amino acids. The DNA of the CDR3 is TGCGCCAGCACCCCCTCGGCAGGGACACTTGACACCGGGGAGCTGTTTTTT. Translated: CASTPSAGTLDTGELFF.

The rearrangement uses TRBV6-5 and TRBJ2-7; 9 bases agree with TRBD1. The germline gives CDR1 MNHEY, CDR2 SVGAGI. CDR3 length: 13 amino acids. V was clipped by 6 bases and J by 7 bases; unmatched bases: 7. This CDR3 reads CASSLQGAREQYF. As DNA, the CDR3 is TGTGCCAGCAGCCTACAGGGGGCGAGAGAGCAGTACTTC.

This clone showed up just once. The chain links TRBV7-9 to TRBJ1-4, with D possibly matching TRBD1 (6 bases). CDR1 and CDR2 (germline): SEHNR, FQNEAQ (reference sequence). The CDR3 runs 14 residues. Trimming cost V 5 bases and J 8 bases, with 15 bases left between them. The CDR3 region is CASSDPGGQEKLFF. CDR3 DNA sequence: TGTGCCAGCAGCGACCCGGGAGGACAGGAAAAACTGTTTTTT.

V gene TRBV9 combines with J gene TRBJ2-5; 7 bases map to TRBD1. The junction had 15 bases not matched to a gene; V was cut back by 4 bases and J by 6 bases. CDR1 and CDR2 from the germline V gene are SGDLS and YYNGEE. CDR3 length: 16 residues. The CDR3 spells CASSPRGGQGEKTQYF. CDR3 coding DNA: TGTGCCAGCAGCCCCAGAGGGGGCCAGGGGGAAAAGACCCAGTACTTC. Together with reference TRBV9 and TRBJ2-5, the CDR3 gives the full variable domain: DSGVTQTPKHLITATGQRVTLRCSPRSGDLSVYWYQQSLDQGLQFLIQYYNGEERAKGNILERFSAQQFPDLHSELNLSSLELGDSALYFCASSPRGGQGEKTQYFGPGTRLLVL.

DNA for the CDR3: TGCGCCAGCAGCTTAACAGGCAATACGAATAATTCACCCCTCCACTTT. This gives the protein CASSLTGNTNNSPLHF. The chain combines TRBV5-1 with TRBJ1-6; tentatively, D is TRBD1 (5 bases). Germline-derived CDR1 and CDR2 are SGHRS and YFSETQ. The CDR3 extends over 16 amino acids. The V and J ends lost 2 bases and 5 bases respectively, with 14 bases between them.

The rearrangement links TRBV20-1 to TRBJ2-3; the match to TRBD1 covers 10 bases. The germline CDR1 and CDR2 sequences are DFQATT and SNEGSKA (reference sequence). The CDR3 is 15 amino acids. V lost 3 bases, J lost 0 bases, and 3 bases stayed unmatched. CDR3 sequence reads: CSASRQGASTDTQYF. The CDR3 nucleotides read TGCAGTGCTAGTCGACAGGGGGCGAGCACAGATACGCAGTATTTT.

The chain recombines TRBV7-9 with TRBJ2-7, with D perhaps TRBD2 (5 bases). The CDR3 runs to 14 residues. Germline lookup yields CDR1 SEHNR and CDR2 FQNEAQ (reference sequence). V lost 5 bases, J lost 2 bases, and 13 bases lay in between. The CDR3 loop is CASSPRTGAYEQYF. In DNA, the CDR3 is TGTGCCAGCAGCCCGAGGACTGGGGCCTACGAGCAGTACTTC.

This chain joins TRBV28 and TRBJ2-7, with D possibly matching TRBD2 (5 bases). The CDR3 extends over 15 amino acids. V gave up 6 bases and J gave up 4 bases, with 19 bases separating them. Germline loops: CDR1 MDHEN, CDR2 SYDVKM. The CDR3 sequence is CASRGSGKVEYEQYF. In nucleotides, the CDR3 is TGTGCCAGCAGGGGGTCGGGGAAGGTGGAGTACGAGCAGTACTTC. Filled out from reference TRBV28 and TRBJ2-7, the complete variable domain reads DVKVTQSSRYLVKRTGEKVFLECVQDMDHENMFWYRQDPGLGLRLIYFSYDVKMKEKGDIPEGYSVSREKKERFSLILESASTNQTSMYLCASRGSGKVEYEQYFGPGTRLTVT.